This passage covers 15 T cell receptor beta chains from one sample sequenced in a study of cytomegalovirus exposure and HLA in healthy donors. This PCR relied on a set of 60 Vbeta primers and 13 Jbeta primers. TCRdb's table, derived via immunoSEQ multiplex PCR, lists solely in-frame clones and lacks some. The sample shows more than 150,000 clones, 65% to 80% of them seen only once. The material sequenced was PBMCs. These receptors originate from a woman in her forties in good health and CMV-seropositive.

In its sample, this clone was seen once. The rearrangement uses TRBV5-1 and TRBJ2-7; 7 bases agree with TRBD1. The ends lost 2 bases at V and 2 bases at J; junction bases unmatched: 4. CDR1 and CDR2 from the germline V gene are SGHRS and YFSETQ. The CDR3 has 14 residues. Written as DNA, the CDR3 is TGCGCCAGCAGCTTTAGTACAGGGGCCTACGAGCAGTACTTC. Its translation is CASSFSTGAYEQYF.

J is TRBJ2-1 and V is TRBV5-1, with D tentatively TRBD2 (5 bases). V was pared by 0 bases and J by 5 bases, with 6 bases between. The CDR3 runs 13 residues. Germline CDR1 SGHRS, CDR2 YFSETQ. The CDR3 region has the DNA TGCGCCAGCAGCTTGGGGACTGACAATGAGCAGTTCTTC. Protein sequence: CASSLGTDNEQFF.

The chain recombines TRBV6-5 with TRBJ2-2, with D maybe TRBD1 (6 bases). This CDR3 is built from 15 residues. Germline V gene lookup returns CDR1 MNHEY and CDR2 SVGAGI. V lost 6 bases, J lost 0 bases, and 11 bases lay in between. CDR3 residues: CASSTTGANTGELFF. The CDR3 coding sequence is TGTGCCAGCAGCACGACAGGAGCGAACACCGGGGAGCTGTTTTTT.

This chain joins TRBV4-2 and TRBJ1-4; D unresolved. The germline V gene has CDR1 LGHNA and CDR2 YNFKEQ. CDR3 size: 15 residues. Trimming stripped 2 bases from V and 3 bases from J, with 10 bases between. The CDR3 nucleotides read TGTGCCAGCAGCCAAAACCCCGGGGCTAATGAAAAACTGTTTTTT. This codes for CASSQNPGANEKLFF.

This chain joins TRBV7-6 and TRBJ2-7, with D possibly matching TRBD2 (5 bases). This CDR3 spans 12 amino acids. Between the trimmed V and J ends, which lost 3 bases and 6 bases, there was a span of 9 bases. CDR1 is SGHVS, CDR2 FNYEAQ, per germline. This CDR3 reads CASSFKGAEQYF. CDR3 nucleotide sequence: TGTGCCAGCAGCTTCAAGGGAGCCGAGCAGTACTTC.

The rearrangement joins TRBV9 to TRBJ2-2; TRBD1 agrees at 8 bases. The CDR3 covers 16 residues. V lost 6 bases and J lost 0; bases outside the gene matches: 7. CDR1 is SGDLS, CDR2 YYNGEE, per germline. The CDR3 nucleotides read TGTGCCAGCAACGGACAGGGACCTACGAACACCGGGGAGCTGTTTTTT. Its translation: CASNGQGPTNTGELFF.

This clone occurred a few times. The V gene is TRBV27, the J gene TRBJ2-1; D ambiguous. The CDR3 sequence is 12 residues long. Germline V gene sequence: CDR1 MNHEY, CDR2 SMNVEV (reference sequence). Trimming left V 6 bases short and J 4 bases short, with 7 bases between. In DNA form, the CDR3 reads TGTGCCAGCAGCTACGGGTACAATGAGCAGTTCTTC. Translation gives CASSYGYNEQFF.

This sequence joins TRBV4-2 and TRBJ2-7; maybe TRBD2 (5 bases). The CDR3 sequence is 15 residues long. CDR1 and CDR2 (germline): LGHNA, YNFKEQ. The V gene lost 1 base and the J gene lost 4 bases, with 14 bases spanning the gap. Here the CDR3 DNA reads TGTGCCAGCAGCCAAGTCGGAGCCGGAGGTTACGAGCAGTACTTC. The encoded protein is CASSQVGAGGYEQYF.

CDR3 DNA: TGTGCCAGCAGCTTGACAGGAGGTCGCCAGGAGACCCAGTACTTC. Amino acid sequence: CASSLTGGRQETQYF. The J gene is TRBJ2-5, the V gene TRBV7-6; a possible D gene is TRBD1 (6 bases). This CDR3 has 15 residues. With 3 bases removed from V and 5 bases from J, the gap between germline ends came to 16 bases. The germline V gene encodes CDR1 SGHVS and CDR2 FNYEAQ.

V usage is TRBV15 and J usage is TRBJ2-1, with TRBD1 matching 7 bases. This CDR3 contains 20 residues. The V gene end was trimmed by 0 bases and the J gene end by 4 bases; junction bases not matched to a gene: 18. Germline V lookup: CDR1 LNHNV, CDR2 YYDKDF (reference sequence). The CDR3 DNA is TGTGCCACCAGCAGAGATTCACAGGGGACCCGTCGCTCCCGTTACAATGAGCAGTTCTTC. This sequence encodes CATSRDSQGTRRSRYNEQFF.

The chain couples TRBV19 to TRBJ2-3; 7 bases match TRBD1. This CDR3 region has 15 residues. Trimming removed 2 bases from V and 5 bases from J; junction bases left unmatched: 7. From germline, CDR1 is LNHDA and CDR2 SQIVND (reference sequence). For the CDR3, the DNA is TGTGCCAGTAGTATAAACAGGGGATTTTTAGATACGCAGTATTTT. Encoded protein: CASSINRGFLDTQYF. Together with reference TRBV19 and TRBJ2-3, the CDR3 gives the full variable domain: DGGITQSPKYLFRKEGQNVTLSCEQNLNHDAMYWYRQDPGQGLRLIYYSQIVNDFQKGDIAEGYSVSREKKESFPLTVTSAQKNPTAFYLCASSINRGFLDTQYFGPGTRLTVL.

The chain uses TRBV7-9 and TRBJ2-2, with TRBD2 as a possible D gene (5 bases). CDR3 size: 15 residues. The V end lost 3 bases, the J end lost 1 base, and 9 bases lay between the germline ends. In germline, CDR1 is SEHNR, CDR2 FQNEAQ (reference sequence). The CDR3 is CASSFDRGNTGELFF. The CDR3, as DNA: TGTGCCAGCAGCTTCGATCGGGGGAACACCGGGGAGCTGTTTTTT.

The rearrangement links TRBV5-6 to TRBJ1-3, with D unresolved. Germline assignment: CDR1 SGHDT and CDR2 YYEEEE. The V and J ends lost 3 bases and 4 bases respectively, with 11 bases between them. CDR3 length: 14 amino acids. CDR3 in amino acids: CASSYEGRGNTIYF. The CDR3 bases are TGTGCCAGCAGCTATGAGGGAAGGGGAAACACCATATATTTT.

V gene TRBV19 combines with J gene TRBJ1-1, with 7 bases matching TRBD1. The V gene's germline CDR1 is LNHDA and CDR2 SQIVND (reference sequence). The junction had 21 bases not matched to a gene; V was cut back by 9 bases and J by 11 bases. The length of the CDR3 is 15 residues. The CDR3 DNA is TGTGCCAGCAGACCCCCATTGGGCAGGGGGATTAAGGCTTTCTTT. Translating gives CASRPPLGRGIKAFF.

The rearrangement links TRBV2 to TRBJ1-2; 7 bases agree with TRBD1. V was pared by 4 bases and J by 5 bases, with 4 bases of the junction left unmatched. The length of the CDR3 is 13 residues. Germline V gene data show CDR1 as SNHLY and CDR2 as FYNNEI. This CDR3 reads CASSVAGGYGYTF. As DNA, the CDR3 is TGTGCCAGCAGTGTGGCAGGGGGATATGGCTACACCTTC.